The 26 T cell receptor beta chains below were found in one sample sequenced in a study of T cell responses to AZD1222 COVID-19 vaccine. Some clones are missing from TCRdb's copy, which holds only in-frame ones; the method was immunoSEQ multiplex PCR. The sample has around 50,000 clones, about 86% seen once. The sample here was peripheral blood, taken on day 0 of AZD1222 vaccination. Source of these receptors: an adult in good health.

The rearrangement links TRBV20-1 to TRBJ1-4; 8 nucleotides agree with TRBD1. V was clipped by 3 bases and J by 7 bases; unmatched bases: 4. Looked up from germline, CDR1 is DFQATT and CDR2 is SNEGSKA (reference sequence). CDR3 length: 13 amino acids. The CDR3 DNA reads as TGCAGTGCTAGTCCGGGACAGGTTGAAAAACTGTTTTTT. It codes for CSASPGQVEKLFF.

This clone was recorded a few times. At one boundary the junction diverges from the germline segment, which might be a read error. This rearrangement joins TRBV6-2 or TRBV6-3 to TRBJ2-7, with 8 bases that match TRBD1. Germline V gives CDR1 MNHEY, CDR2 SVGEGT. There are 11 residues in the CDR3. CDR3 DNA sequence: TGTGCCAGCAGTCCAGGGGGCGCGGCAAACTTC. Protein product: CASSPGGAANF.

The chain carries TRBV3-1 (or the pseudogene TRBV3-2) and TRBJ2-1; D not certain. The germline V gene has CDR1 LGHDT and CDR2 YNNKEL (reference sequence). This CDR3 is 15 amino acids long. V lost 0 bases, J lost 6 bases, and 12 bases lay in between. The DNA of the CDR3 is TGTGCCAGCAGCCAAGAAGCGCTAAGCGTCAATGAGCAGTTCTTC. It is translated as CASSQEALSVNEQFF.

This rearrangement joins TRBV7-9 to TRBJ1-1; D may be TRBD1 (5 bases). The CDR3 covers 14 residues. V gave up 4 bases and J gave up 5 bases, with 14 bases separating them. Looked up from germline, CDR1 is SEHNR and CDR2 is FQNEAQ (reference sequence). In DNA, the CDR3 is TGTGCCAGCAGCTGGAGCAGGGTGGGGACTGAAGCTTTCTTT. Its translation: CASSWSRVGTEAFF.

The rearrangement joins TRBV3-1 (or the pseudogene TRBV3-2) to TRBJ1-4; TRBD1 is a possible D gene (5 bases). This CDR3 is built from 14 residues. Germline values: CDR1 LGHDT, CDR2 YNNKEL (reference sequence). Trimming left V 4 bases short and J 8 bases short, with 14 bases between. This CDR3 is CASSPSGAGEKLFF. The CDR3 region has the DNA TGTGCCAGCAGCCCTTCCGGGGCTGGGGAAAAACTGTTTTTT.

The genes are TRBV15 and TRBJ2-7; D is possibly TRBD2 (5 bases). From germline, CDR1 is LNHNV and CDR2 YYDKDF (reference sequence). CDR3 length: 14 residues. The V gene lost 0 bases and the J gene lost 0 bases, with 6 bases spanning the gap. CDR3 residues: CATSRELGSYEQYF. The CDR3 DNA reads TGTGCCACCAGCAGAGAACTAGGCTCCTACGAGCAGTACTTC.

This clone was picked up a small number of times. The chain joins TRBV7-2 to TRBJ2-7; no clear D gene. Germline CDR1 is SGHTA and CDR2 is FQGNSA. This CDR3 contains 11 residues. V lost 3 bases and J lost 9, with 9 bases in between. The CDR3 is CASSFLLGQYF. The CDR3 DNA reads TGTGCCAGCAGCTTCCTTTTGGGGCAGTACTTC.

The J gene is TRBJ2-3, the V gene TRBV24-1, with a possible D match to TRBD2 (5 bases). Germline V gene lookup returns CDR1 KGHDR and CDR2 SFDVKD. The V and J ends lost 5 bases and 6 bases respectively, with 8 bases between them. CDR3 length: 12 amino acids. As DNA, the CDR3 is TGTGCCACCAGTGGGGGAGTGGATACGCAGTATTTT. This sequence encodes CATSGGVDTQYF.

The chain couples TRBV19 to TRBJ1-1, with a tentative D call TRBD1 (5 bases). There are 14 residues in the CDR3. Germline CDR1 and CDR2: LNHDA and SQIVND (reference sequence). V dropped 7 bases and J dropped 4 bases, with 16 bases sitting between them. In nucleotides, the CDR3 is TGTGCCAGTACTAACTCAGGGTCGCGCACTGAAGCTTTCTTT. Residues: CASTNSGSRTEAFF.

The rearrangement links TRBV5-4 to TRBJ1-5; D is perhaps TRBD1 (5 bases). V lost 0 bases and J 9 bases, leaving 16 bases between the germline ends. Germline loops: CDR1 SGHNT, CDR2 YYREEE (reference sequence). The CDR3 length is 15 residues. This chain's CDR3 is CASSLGGTQGMPQHF. CDR3 coding DNA: TGTGCCAGCAGCTTGGGAGGGACCCAAGGGATGCCCCAGCATTTT.

The CDR3 loop is CASSSPPGQETQYF. Written as DNA, the CDR3 is TGTGCCAGCAGCTCCCCTCCGGGACAAGAGACCCAGTACTTC. The chain couples TRBV11-1 to TRBJ2-5; TRBD2 is a possible D gene (5 bases). This CDR3 has 14 amino acids. CDR1 is SGHAT and CDR2 is FQDESV in the germline V gene (reference sequence). Deletions cut 4 bases from V and 2 bases from J, with 11 bases between.

The V gene is TRBV4-3, the J gene TRBJ2-1, with 10 bases that match TRBD2. The germline gives CDR1 LGHNA, CDR2 YSLEER. There are 15 residues in the CDR3. Losses at the gene ends were 4 bases for V and 5 bases for J; bases not matched to a gene: 5. The CDR3 region has the DNA TGCGCCAGCAGCCTGCAGCGGGGGGGGAACAATGAGCAGTTCTTC. Translated, it gives CASSLQRGGNNEQFF.

The gene calls are TRBV19 and TRBJ1-5; D unclear. Germline V gene sequence: CDR1 LNHDA, CDR2 SQIVND (reference sequence). Trimming shortened V by 5 bases and J by 2 bases, and 10 bases separated the two germline ends. The CDR3 contains 14 residues. CDR3 amino acids: CASSDSGGNQPQHF. The CDR3 coding sequence is TGTGCCAGTAGTGATTCTGGCGGCAATCAGCCCCAGCATTTT.

This chain links TRBV11-2 with TRBJ2-2; D not resolved. From germline, CDR1 is SGHAT and CDR2 FQNNGV. V was trimmed by 4 bases and J by 2 bases, leaving 20 bases between them. The CDR3 is 18 amino acids. Written as DNA, the CDR3 is TGTGCCAGCAGCTCCATGGCGGCGGCTACGCTCAACACCGGGGAGCTGTTTTTT. It codes for CASSSMAAATLNTGELFF.

The chain links TRBV7-3 to TRBJ2-1, with TRBD2 matching 11 bases. The CDR3 has 20 amino acids. Germline CDR1 and CDR2: SGHTA and FQGTGA. V was pared by 5 bases and J by 0 bases, with 15 bases of the junction left unmatched. CDR3 sequence (DNA): TGTGCCAGCAGCCCTACTAGGTTAGCGGGGGGGCGAAGCTCCTACAATGAGCAGTTCTTC. Its protein is CASSPTRLAGGRSSYNEQFF.

This clone was recorded a few times. V and J are TRBV29-1 and TRBJ2-5, with D maybe TRBD2 (6 bases). Germline V CDR1 and CDR2: SQVTM, ANQGSEA. Trimming removed 0 bases from V and 5 bases from J, with 13 bases in between. The CDR3 is made up of 14 amino acids. The CDR3 DNA follows: TGCAGCGTTGAAGATACCGGGAGCAGCGAGACCCAGTACTTC. Amino acids: CSVEDTGSSETQYF.

The rearrangement links TRBV15 to TRBJ1-5, with unresolved D. Per the germline V gene, CDR1 is LNHNV and CDR2 is YYDKDF (reference sequence). The CDR3 covers 18 residues. V was cut by 3 bases and J by 0 bases, with 18 bases left in between. For the CDR3, the DNA is TGTGCCACCAGCAGCTGGTCCCCTAGCGGGGATAGCAATCAGCCCCAGCATTTT. This translates into CATSSWSPSGDSNQPQHF.

The rearrangement joins TRBV2 to TRBJ2-7; D might be TRBD2 (6 bases). Trimming shortened V by 6 bases and J by 0 bases, and 15 bases separated the two germline ends. Germline CDR1 is SNHLY and CDR2 is FYNNEI. The CDR3 sequence is 15 residues long. CDR3 sequence (DNA): TGTGCCAGCAGAAGCTTGCGGGGCCTCTCCTACGAGCAGTACTTC. Amino acid sequence: CASRSLRGLSYEQYF.

The table lists this clone with a few counts. The CDR3: CASSPGLAGGYTGELFF. The CDR3 bases are TGTGCCAGCAGCCCGGGACTAGCGGGAGGCTACACCGGGGAGCTGTTTTTT. This chain connects TRBV5-4 to TRBJ2-2, with 15 bases that match TRBD2. Germline values: CDR1 SGHNT, CDR2 YYREEE (reference sequence). The junction had 4 bases not matched to a gene; V was cut back by 4 bases and J by 3 bases. This CDR3 is built from 17 residues.

The chain uses TRBV5-1 and TRBJ2-5; 7 bases match TRBD2. V shed 4 bases, J shed 2 bases, and the junction held 5 bases outside the gene matches. The CDR3 is made up of 14 amino acids. Germline V gives CDR1 SGHRS, CDR2 YFSETQ. CDR3 loop: CASSGLAVQETQYF. CDR3 nucleotide sequence: TGCGCCAGCAGCGGGCTAGCGGTGCAAGAGACCCAGTACTTC.

This clone turned up a few times. The V call is TRBV7-2, the J call TRBJ2-3, with 13 bases matching TRBD2. The V gene end was trimmed by 3 bases and the J gene end by 5 bases; junction bases not matched to a gene: 5. The CDR3 consists of 16 residues. CDR1 is SGHTA and CDR2 is FQGNSA in the germline V gene. The CDR3: CASSFTSGGAGDTQYF. The CDR3 nucleotides are TGTGCCAGCAGCTTTACTAGCGGGGGGGCGGGAGATACGCAGTATTTT.

The gene calls are TRBV3-1 (or the pseudogene TRBV3-2) and TRBJ2-7; D tentatively fits TRBD1 or TRBD2 (5 bases each). Germline values: CDR1 LGHDT, CDR2 YNNKEL (reference sequence). The CDR3 loop spans 14 amino acids. Trimming took 5 bases from V and 1 from J, leaving 12 bases between them. The CDR3 protein is CASSSPWGSYEQYF. CDR3 bases: TGTGCCAGCAGCTCCCCTTGGGGGTCCTACGAGCAGTACTTC.

V gene TRBV5-1 combines with J gene TRBJ2-5, with D uncertain. CDR1 is SGHRS, CDR2 YFSETQ, per germline. Trimming cost V 1 base and J 5 bases, with 3 bases left between them. There are 11 residues in the CDR3. In DNA form, the CDR3 reads TGCGCCAGCAGCTTGCTGGAGACCCAGTACTTC. It yields the protein CASSLLETQYF.

This clone was observed a handful of times. The V gene is TRBV18, the J gene TRBJ2-7; 7 bases align to TRBD1. In germline, CDR1 is KGHSH, CDR2 LQKENI. The CDR3 sequence is 14 residues long. The V and J ends lost 3 bases and 2 bases, in that order; junction bases with no gene match: 4. CDR3 amino acids: CASSPKTGPYEQYF. CDR3 coding DNA: TGTGCCAGCTCACCTAAGACAGGGCCCTACGAGCAGTACTTC.

The rearrangement links TRBV7-2 to TRBJ2-7; the match to TRBD2 covers 9 bases. Germline assignment: CDR1 SGHTA and CDR2 FQGNSA. The CDR3 totals 15 residues. The trim removed 7 bases at V and 5 bases at J, leaving 12 bases unmatched. DNA for the CDR3: TGTGCCAGCACCCCTCTAGGTAGCGGGGGAAACGAGCAGTACTTC. It specifies CASTPLGSGGNEQYF. Filled out from reference TRBV7-2 and TRBJ2-7, the complete variable domain reads GAGVSQSPSNKVTEKGKDVELRCDPISGHTALYWYRQSLGQGLEFLIYFQGNSAPDKSGLPSDRFSAERTGGSVSTLTIQRTQQEDSAVYLCASTPLGSGGNEQYFGPGTRLTVT.

The rearrangement joins TRBV7-2 to TRBJ2-3, with 7 nucleotides matching TRBD2. The germline V gene encodes CDR1 SGHTA and CDR2 FQGNSA. CDR3 length: 17 residues. Trimming removed 5 bases from V and 4 bases from J; junction bases left unmatched: 15. This chain's CDR3 is CASSREAAGRRADTQYF. CDR3 DNA sequence: TGTGCCAGCAGCCGGGAGGCAGCGGGGCGGAGGGCAGATACGCAGTATTTT.